These 2 T cell receptor beta chains were all obtained from the same sample, sequenced in a study of blood T cell repertoires in COVID-19. TCRdb keeps only in-frame clones here, not all; method: immunoSEQ multiplex PCR. The repertoire holds roughly 130,000 clones, with over 75% as singletons. The sequenced sample consisted of peripheral blood. The receptors shown here come from a middle-aged man with active or convalescent COVID-19.

This chain connects TRBV6-1 to TRBJ1-1, with D perhaps TRBD1 (6 bases). V lost 3 bases to trimming and J lost 3 bases, with 8 bases between them. Looked up from germline, CDR1 is MNHNS and CDR2 is SASEGT. This CDR3 region has 13 residues. The CDR3 region has the DNA TGTGCCAGCAGTGACAGGGGATACACTGAAGCTTTCTTT. Translating it yields CASSDRGYTEAFF.

The gene calls are TRBV10-1 and TRBJ2-5; 7 nucleotides agree with TRBD1. The ends lost 0 bases at V and 2 bases at J; junction bases unmatched: 9. The CDR3 extends over 17 amino acids. Germline CDR1 is WNHNN and CDR2 is SYGVQD (reference sequence). The CDR3 here is CASSESPPGTEQETQYF. The DNA for the CDR3 is TGCGCCAGCAGTGAGTCGCCTCCGGGGACAGAACAAGAGACCCAGTACTTC.